The 6 T cell receptor beta chains below were found in one sample sequenced in a study of human thymus T cells. Libraries were prepared by immunoSEQ multiplex PCR; TCRdb keeps only in-frame clonotypes and omits some of them. The sample contains some 57,000 clones, around 94% of which appear only once. Sequencing was done on a sample of blood. The source is a boy less than two years old with a congenital heart defect but otherwise immunologically healthy.

This chain joins TRBV11-2 and TRBJ1-1, with D tentatively TRBD1 (6 bases). V lost 1 base, J lost 5 bases, and 8 bases lay in between. The CDR3 extends over 13 amino acids. CDR1 and CDR2 from the germline V gene are SGHAT and FQNNGV. CDR3 nucleotides: TGTGCCAGCAGCTTAGGGCAGGGGACTGAAGCTTTCTTT. Amino acid sequence: CASSLGQGTEAFF.

The chain uses TRBV27 and TRBJ2-1, with 12 bases lining up with TRBD2. V shed 0 bases and J 9 bases; nucleotides not matched to a gene: 9. The CDR3 spans 17 residues. Per germline, CDR1 MNHEY and CDR2 SMNVEV (reference sequence). CDR3: CASSLSTSGRFIFEQFF. CDR3 DNA: TGTGCCAGCAGTTTATCTACTAGCGGGAGGTTCATCTTTGAGCAGTTCTTC.

This sequence joins TRBV6-5 and TRBJ1-3; D is unresolved. The CDR3 runs 14 residues. Germline CDR1 is MNHEY and CDR2 is SVGAGI. The V and J ends lost 0 bases and 4 bases respectively, with 7 bases between them. CDR3 in amino acids: CASSYSRTGNTIYF. The DNA of the CDR3 is TGTGCCAGCAGTTACTCCCGTACCGGAAACACCATATATTTT.

The chain employs TRBV19 and TRBJ2-5; 7 bases fit TRBD2. CDR1 and CDR2 (germline): LNHDA, SQIVND (reference sequence). V gave up 3 bases and J gave up 5 bases; unmatched junction bases: 6. This CDR3 is built from 14 residues. The CDR3 here is CASSIRLAWETQYF. The CDR3 DNA follows: TGTGCCAGTAGTATCCGACTAGCCTGGGAGACCCAGTACTTC.

The rearrangement joins TRBV12-2 to TRBJ2-7; TRBD1 is the table's D call, not checked against the DNA. TRBV12-2 is a documented pseudogene. The length of the CDR3 is 15 residues. CDR3: CASRLLQQVSYEQYF. The CDR3 DNA follows: TGTGCAAGTCGCTTACTCCAACAGGTCTCCTACGAGCAGTACTTC.

The chain carries TRBV18 and TRBJ2-7, with 7 positions matching TRBD1. J lost 3 bases, V lost 3 bases, and 5 bases had no gene match. Germline V CDR1 and CDR2: KGHSH, LQKENI. There are 14 residues in the CDR3. The CDR3 nucleotides read TGTGCCAGCTCACCTGGTGGGACAGACTACGAGCAGTACTTC. As protein: CASSPGGTDYEQYF.